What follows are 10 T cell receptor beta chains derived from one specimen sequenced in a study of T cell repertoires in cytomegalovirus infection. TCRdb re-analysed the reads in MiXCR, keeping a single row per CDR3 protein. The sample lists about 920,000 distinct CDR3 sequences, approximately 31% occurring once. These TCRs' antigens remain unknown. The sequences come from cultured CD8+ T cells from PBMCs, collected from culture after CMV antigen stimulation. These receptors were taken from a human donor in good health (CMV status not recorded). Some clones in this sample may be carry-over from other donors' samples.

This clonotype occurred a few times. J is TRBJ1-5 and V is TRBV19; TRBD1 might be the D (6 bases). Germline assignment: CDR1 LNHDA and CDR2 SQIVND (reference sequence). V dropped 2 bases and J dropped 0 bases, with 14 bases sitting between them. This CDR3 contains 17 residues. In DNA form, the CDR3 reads TGTGCCAGTAGTATACCCGCGGACAGAAATAGCAATCAGCCCCAGCATTTT. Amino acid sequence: CASSIPADRNSNQPQHF.

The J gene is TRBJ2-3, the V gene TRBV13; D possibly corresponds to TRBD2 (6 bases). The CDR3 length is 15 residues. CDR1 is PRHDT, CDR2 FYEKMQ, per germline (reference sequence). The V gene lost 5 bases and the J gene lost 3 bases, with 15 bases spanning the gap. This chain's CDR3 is CASSPGGSGTDTQYF. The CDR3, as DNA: TGTGCCAGCAGCCCCGGGGGTAGCGGAACAGATACGCAGTATTTT. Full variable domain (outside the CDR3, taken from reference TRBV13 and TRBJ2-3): AAGVIQSPRHLIKEKRETATLKCYPIPRHDTVYWYQQGPGQDPQFLISFYEKMQSDKGSIPDRFSAQQFSDYHSELNMSSLELGDSALYFCASSPGGSGTDTQYFGPGTRLTVL.

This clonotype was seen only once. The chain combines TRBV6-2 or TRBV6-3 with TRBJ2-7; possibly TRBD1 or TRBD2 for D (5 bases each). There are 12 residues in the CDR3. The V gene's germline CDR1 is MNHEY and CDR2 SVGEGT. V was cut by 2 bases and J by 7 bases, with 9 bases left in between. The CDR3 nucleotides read TGTGCCAGCAGTTACGGGACGACTGAGCAGTACTTC. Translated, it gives CASSYGTTEQYF.

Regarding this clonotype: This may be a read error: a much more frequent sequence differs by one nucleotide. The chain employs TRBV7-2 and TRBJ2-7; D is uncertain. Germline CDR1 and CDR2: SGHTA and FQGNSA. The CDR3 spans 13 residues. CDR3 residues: CVSTPDNAYEQYF. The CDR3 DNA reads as TGTGTCAGCACCCCCGACAATGCCTACGAGCAGTACTTC.

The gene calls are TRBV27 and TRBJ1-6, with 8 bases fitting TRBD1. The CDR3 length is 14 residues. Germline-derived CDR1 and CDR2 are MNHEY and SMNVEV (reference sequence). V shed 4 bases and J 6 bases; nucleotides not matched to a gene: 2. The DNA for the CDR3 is TGTGCCAGCAGTTACGACAGGGGTAATTCACCCCTCCACTTT. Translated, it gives CASSYDRGNSPLHF.

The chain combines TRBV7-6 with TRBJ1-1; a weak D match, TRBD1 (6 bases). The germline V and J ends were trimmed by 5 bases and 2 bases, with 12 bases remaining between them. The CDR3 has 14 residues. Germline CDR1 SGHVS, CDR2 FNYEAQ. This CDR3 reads CASSINRENTEAFF. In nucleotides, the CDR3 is TGTGCCAGCAGCATCAACAGGGAAAACACTGAAGCTTTCTTT.

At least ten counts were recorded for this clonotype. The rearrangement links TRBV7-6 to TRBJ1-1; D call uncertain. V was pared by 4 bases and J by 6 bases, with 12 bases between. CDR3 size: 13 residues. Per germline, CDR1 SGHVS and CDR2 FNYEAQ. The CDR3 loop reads CASSSLKGPEAFF. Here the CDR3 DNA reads TGTGCCAGCAGCTCCCTAAAAGGGCCTGAAGCTTTCTTT.

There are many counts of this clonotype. CDR3 bases: TGTGCCAGCCGGGACACAAATAATTCACCCCTCCACTTT. It codes for CASRDTNNSPLHF. V is TRBV19 and J is TRBJ1-6; tentative D call: TRBD1 (6 bases). V was clipped by 9 bases and J by 5 bases, with 11 bases between them. This CDR3 spans 13 amino acids. The germline gives CDR1 LNHDA, CDR2 SQIVND (reference sequence). Complete variable domain (other parts from reference TRBV19 and TRBJ1-6): DGGITQSPKYLFRKEGQNVTLSCEQNLNHDAMYWYRQDPGQGLRLIYYSQIVNDFQKGDIAEGYSVSREKKESFPLTVTSAQKNPTAFYLCASRDTNNSPLHFGNGTRLTVT.

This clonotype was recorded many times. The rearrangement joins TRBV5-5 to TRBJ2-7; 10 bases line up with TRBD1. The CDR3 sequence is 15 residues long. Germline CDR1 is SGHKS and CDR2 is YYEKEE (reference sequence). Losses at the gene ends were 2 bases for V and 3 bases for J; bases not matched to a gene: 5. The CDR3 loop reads CASSFPGQGFYEQYF. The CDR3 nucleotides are TGTGCCAGCAGCTTTCCGGGACAGGGGTTCTACGAGCAGTACTTC.

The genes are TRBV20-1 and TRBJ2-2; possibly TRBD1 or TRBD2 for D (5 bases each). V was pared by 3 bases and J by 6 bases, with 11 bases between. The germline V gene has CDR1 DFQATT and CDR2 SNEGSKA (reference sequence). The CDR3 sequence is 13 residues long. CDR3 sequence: CSASFRDAGELFF. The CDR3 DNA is TGCAGTGCTAGCTTCAGGGACGCCGGGGAGCTGTTTTTT.